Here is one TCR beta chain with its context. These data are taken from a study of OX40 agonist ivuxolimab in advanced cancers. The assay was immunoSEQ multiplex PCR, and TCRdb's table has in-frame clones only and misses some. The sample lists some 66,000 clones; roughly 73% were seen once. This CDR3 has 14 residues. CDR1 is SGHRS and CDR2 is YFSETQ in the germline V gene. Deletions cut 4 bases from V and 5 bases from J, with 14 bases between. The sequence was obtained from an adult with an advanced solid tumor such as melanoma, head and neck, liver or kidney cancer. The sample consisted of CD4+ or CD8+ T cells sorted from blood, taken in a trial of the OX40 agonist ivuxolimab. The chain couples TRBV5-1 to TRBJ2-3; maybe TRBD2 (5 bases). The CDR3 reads CASSTGPLGDTQYF. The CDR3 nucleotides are TGCGCCAGCAGCACCGGGCCACTAGGAGATACGCAGTATTTT. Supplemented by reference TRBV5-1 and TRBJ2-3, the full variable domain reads KAGVTQTPRYLIKTRGQQVTLSCSPISGHRSVSWYQQTPGQGLQFLFEYFSETQRNKGNFPGRFSGRQFSNSRSEMNVSTLELGDSALYLCASSTGPLGDTQYFGPGTRLTVL.